This entry lists 7 T cell receptor beta chains sequenced from one sample in a study of blood T cell repertoires in COVID-19. Measured with immunoSEQ multiplex PCR; TCRdb has only the in-frame clones, and not every one. The profile shows around 320,000 clones, about nine tenths of them singletons. Sequencing used peripheral blood. The receptors originated from a man in his late teens or twenties with active or convalescent COVID-19.

This chain links TRBV4-1 with TRBJ2-7; TRBD2 matches 8 bases. Germline V gene sequence: CDR1 MGHRA, CDR2 YSYEKL. V shed 4 bases and J 0 bases; nucleotides not matched to a gene: 8. This CDR3 spans 16 amino acids. The CDR3 DNA reads TGCGCCAGCAGCCGAGAACTAGCGGAGGCCTCCTACGAGCAGTACTTC. Protein: CASSRELAEASYEQYF.

The chain joins TRBV7-2 to TRBJ2-3; TRBD2 matches at 11 bases. Trimming removed 5 bases from V and 0 bases from J; junction bases left unmatched: 4. Per germline, CDR1 SGHTA and CDR2 FQGNSA. The CDR3 contains 16 residues. The CDR3 sequence: CASSPPSGGSTDTQYF. CDR3 nucleotide sequence: TGTGCCAGCAGCCCCCCTAGCGGGGGGAGCACAGATACGCAGTATTTT.

The chain employs TRBV19 and TRBJ2-3; 13 bases are a match to TRBD2. This CDR3 is built from 15 residues. CDR1 LNHDA and CDR2 SQIVND come from the germline V gene (reference sequence). V shed 8 bases, J shed 6 bases, and the junction held 8 bases outside the gene matches. In DNA form, the CDR3 reads TGTGCCAGTTCCGGACTAGCGGGAGTCTCGGATACGCAGTATTTT. Its translation: CASSGLAGVSDTQYF. The whole variable domain, remainder taken from reference TRBV19 and TRBJ2-3, is DGGITQSPKYLFRKEGQNVTLSCEQNLNHDAMYWYRQDPGQGLRLIYYSQIVNDFQKGDIAEGYSVSREKKESFPLTVTSAQKNPTAFYLCASSGLAGVSDTQYFGPGTRLTVL.

This CDR3 is CASSLAGLGAGETQYF. The DNA of the CDR3 is TGTGCCAGCAGCTTAGCTGGTCTTGGGGCGGGGGAGACCCAGTACTTC. The rearrangement joins TRBV7-2 to TRBJ2-5, with D possibly being TRBD2 (6 bases). The CDR3 is 16 residues long. The V gene's germline CDR1 is SGHTA and CDR2 FQGNSA. Trimming stripped 0 bases from V and 5 bases from J, with 16 bases between.

The genes are TRBV11-3 and TRBJ2-1; 13 nucleotides align to TRBD2. Germline V CDR1 and CDR2: SGHNT, YENEEA. Trimming cost V 5 bases and J 5 bases; bases outside gene matches: 6. The CDR3 is 16 residues long. The CDR3 sequence: CASSPRLAGGNNEQFF. The CDR3 DNA is TGTGCCAGCAGCCCAAGACTAGCGGGGGGTAACAATGAGCAGTTCTTC. The whole variable domain, remainder taken from reference TRBV11-3 and TRBJ2-1, is EAGVVQSPRYKIIEKKQPVAFWCNPISGHNTLYWYLQNLGQGPELLIRYENEEAVDDSQLPKDRFSAERLKGVDSTLKIQPAELGDSAVYLCASSPRLAGGNNEQFFGPGTRLTVL.

The chain uses TRBV18 and TRBJ2-7; 8 nucleotides line up with TRBD2. V gave up 3 bases and J gave up 2 bases; unmatched junction bases: 6. This CDR3 is built from 15 residues. The germline V gene encodes CDR1 KGHSH and CDR2 LQKENI. The CDR3 sequence: CASSPESSGPYEQYF. The CDR3 coding sequence is TGTGCCAGCTCACCCGAATCTAGCGGGCCCTACGAGCAGTACTTC.

The chain is built from TRBV5-1 and TRBJ2-2, with D unclear. Looked up from germline, CDR1 is SGHRS and CDR2 is YFSETQ. Trimming cost V 0 bases and J 4 bases, with 7 bases left between them. This CDR3 contains 14 residues. DNA for the CDR3: TGCGCCAGCAGCTTGGAATCATTCACCGGGGAGCTGTTTTTT. This codes for CASSLESFTGELFF.